The 18 T cell receptor beta chains below all came from one sample that was sequenced in a study of blood T cell repertoires in COVID-19. Profiling relied on immunoSEQ multiplex PCR, and the TCRdb table lists in-frame clones only, not all of them. The sample consists of around 100,000 clones, under 80% of them appearing once. The sample comprised peripheral blood. These receptors all come from a man aged 70-80 years with active or convalescent COVID-19.

CDR3 amino acids: CASSLGAGFYEQFF. Here the CDR3 DNA reads TGTGCCAGCAGCTTAGGGGCGGGGTTCTATGAGCAGTTCTTC. V gene TRBV7-9 combines with J gene TRBJ2-1, with a weak D call TRBD2 (6 bases). Per germline, CDR1 SEHNR and CDR2 FQNEAQ (reference sequence). Trimming removed 1 base from V and 8 bases from J, with 12 bases in between. The CDR3 has 14 amino acids.

This clone was recorded a few times. The genes are TRBV3-1 (or the pseudogene TRBV3-2) and TRBJ2-5; the match to TRBD2 covers 14 bases. Trimming took 4 bases from V and 3 from J; bases not matched to a gene: 1. CDR1 LGHDT and CDR2 YNNKEL come from the germline V gene (reference sequence). The CDR3 spans 15 residues. The chain's CDR3 is CASSRTSGRKETQYF. DNA of the CDR3: TGTGCCAGCAGCCGGACTAGCGGGAGGAAAGAGACCCAGTACTTC.

The CDR3 nucleotides are TGTGCCAGCAGCTTAGGGGCTAGCGGGAGCACAGATACGCAGTATTTT. Translating gives CASSLGASGSTDTQYF. This chain connects TRBV7-9 to TRBJ2-3, with 8 nucleotides matching TRBD2. V lost 1 base to trimming and J lost 0 bases; unmatched junction nucleotides: 3. In germline, CDR1 is SEHNR, CDR2 FQNEAQ (reference sequence). CDR3 length: 16 residues. Using reference TRBV7-9 and TRBJ2-3 for the parts outside the CDR3, the full variable domain is DTGVSQNPRHKITKRGQNVTFRCDPISEHNRLYWYRQTLGQGPEFLTYFQNEAQLEKSRLLSDRFSAERPKGSFSTLEIQRTEQGDSAMYLCASSLGASGSTDTQYFGPGTRLTVL.

The chain is built from TRBV4-2 and TRBJ2-1, with 7 bases matching TRBD2. Germline values: CDR1 LGHNA, CDR2 YNFKEQ. The CDR3 totals 16 residues. The trim removed 0 bases at V and 4 bases at J, leaving 6 bases unmatched. Written as DNA, the CDR3 is TGTGCCAGCAGCCAAGAGAGGGTAGCGGGTTACAATGAGCAGTTCTTC. This translates into CASSQERVAGYNEQFF.

As regards this clone: Within the sample, other DNA sequences also encode this same CDR3. This chain links TRBV7-3 with TRBJ2-2, with a possible D match to TRBD2 (5 bases). Germline assignment: CDR1 SGHTA and CDR2 FQGTGA. The germline V and J ends were trimmed by 5 bases and 4 bases, with 11 bases remaining between them. The CDR3 runs 14 residues. CDR3 nucleotide sequence: TGTGCCAGCAGCCCCCCCGGGGTCACCGGGGAGCTGTTTTTT. Translation gives CASSPPGVTGELFF.

The chain joins TRBV2 to TRBJ1-1, with no clear D. The ends were cut back, 10 bases at V and 1 base at J, with 13 bases in the middle. Germline V gene sequence: CDR1 SNHLY, CDR2 FYNNEI. The CDR3 is made up of 13 amino acids. This CDR3 is CAKQQVRNTEAFF. CDR3 DNA sequence: TGTGCCAAACAGCAGGTGCGGAACACTGAAGCTTTCTTT.

The gene calls are TRBV27 and TRBJ1-5; no reliable D call. Trimming took off 2 bases at V and 3 bases at J, with 8 bases between the two ends. The CDR3 loop spans 14 amino acids. Germline CDR1 reads MNHEY; CDR2 reads SMNVEV (reference sequence). This chain's CDR3 is CASSLKETNQPQHF. CDR3 sequence (DNA): TGTGCCAGCAGTTTAAAGGAGACCAATCAGCCCCAGCATTTT.

The chain combines TRBV2 with TRBJ2-3; TRBD2 matches 10 bases. From germline, CDR1 is SNHLY and CDR2 FYNNEI. The CDR3 is made up of 13 amino acids. J lost 6 bases, V lost 8 bases, and 5 bases had no gene match. The CDR3 is CASQREGEDTQYF. CDR3 in DNA: TGTGCCAGCCAGCGGGAGGGGGAGGATACGCAGTATTTT. Using reference TRBV2 and TRBJ2-3 for the parts outside the CDR3, the full variable domain is EPEVTQTPSHQVTQMGQEVILRCVPISNHLYFYWYRQILGQKVEFLVSFYNNEISEKSEIFDDQFSVERPDGSNFTLKIRSTKLEDSAMYFCASQREGEDTQYFGPGTRLTVL.

This chain joins TRBV5-1 and TRBJ1-2, with TRBD1 matching 9 bases. CDR1 is SGHRS, CDR2 YFSETQ, per germline. This CDR3 contains 15 residues. With 3 bases clipped from V and 8 bases from J, the junction kept 11 bases outside the gene matches. The chain's CDR3 is CASSSELQGADGYTF. The CDR3 coding sequence is TGCGCCAGCAGCTCGGAATTACAGGGGGCGGACGGCTACACCTTC. Looking up the rest from reference TRBV5-1 and TRBJ1-2 gives the full variable domain: KAGVTQTPRYLIKTRGQQVTLSCSPISGHRSVSWYQQTPGQGLQFLFEYFSETQRNKGNFPGRFSGRQFSNSRSEMNVSTLELGDSALYLCASSSELQGADGYTFGSGTRLTVV.

The chain couples TRBV28 to TRBJ2-7; possible D gene TRBD2, 7 bases. This CDR3 has 15 amino acids. Germline V gives CDR1 MDHEN, CDR2 SYDVKM. V lost 6 bases and J lost 1, with 16 bases in between. CDR3 region: CASRPTGTISYEQYF. For the CDR3, the DNA is TGTGCCAGCAGACCAACAGGGACTATTTCCTACGAGCAGTACTTC.

The V call is TRBV11-2, the J call TRBJ2-1; TRBD2 matches 12 bases. Germline V lookup: CDR1 SGHAT, CDR2 FQNNGV. This CDR3 has 15 residues. The trim removed 5 bases at V and 7 bases at J, leaving 6 bases unmatched. The CDR3 loop reads CASSRGLAGLNEQFF. The CDR3 DNA reads TGTGCCAGCAGCCGCGGACTAGCGGGGCTTAATGAGCAGTTCTTC.

V gene TRBV5-1 combines with J gene TRBJ1-2; 9 bases align to TRBD1. The CDR3 sequence is 14 residues long. Germline CDR1 is SGHRS and CDR2 is YFSETQ. The V gene end was trimmed by 5 bases and the J gene end by 7 bases; junction bases not matched to a gene: 9. The CDR3 bases are TGCGCCAGCAGGTCGGGACAGGGATTGGGTGGCTACACCTTC. Its protein is CASRSGQGLGGYTF.

This clone was seen only a few times. The rearrangement uses TRBV5-1 and TRBJ1-1; 9 bases match TRBD1. This CDR3 region has 14 residues. V lost 4 bases to trimming and J lost 4 bases; unmatched junction nucleotides: 5. Germline V gives CDR1 SGHRS, CDR2 YFSETQ. The CDR3: CASSHRGQITEAFF. The DNA for the CDR3 is TGCGCCAGCAGCCACAGGGGGCAGATCACTGAAGCTTTCTTT.

In its sample, this clone was seen once. This sequence joins TRBV19 and TRBJ1-1, with D hard to call. The CDR3 extends over 13 amino acids. The V end lost 8 bases, the J end lost 1 base, and 11 bases lay between the germline ends. Germline lookup yields CDR1 LNHDA and CDR2 SQIVND (reference sequence). DNA of the CDR3: TGTGCCAGTCGTTCAACAGAGAACACTGAAGCTTTCTTT. As protein: CASRSTENTEAFF.

The chain combines TRBV7-2 with TRBJ2-1, with D perhaps matching TRBD2 (6 bases). Trimming stripped 4 bases from V and 1 base from J, with 14 bases between. Germline V gene sequence: CDR1 SGHTA, CDR2 FQGNSA. The CDR3 spans 16 residues. DNA of the CDR3: TGTGCCAGCAGCTCGGGACTCGCGATTTCCTACAATGAGCAGTTCTTC. Amino acids: CASSSGLAISYNEQFF.

The CDR3, as DNA: TGTGCCAGCAGACCAGCGGGGGGAGGTGAGACCCAGTACTTC. Translating gives CASRPAGGGETQYF. The V and J genes are TRBV11-1 and TRBJ2-5; 9 bases are shared with TRBD2. The CDR3 totals 14 residues. The V and J ends lost 6 bases and 5 bases, in that order; junction bases with no gene match: 7. Germline loops: CDR1 SGHAT, CDR2 FQDESV (reference sequence).

The V and J genes are TRBV5-1 and TRBJ2-7, with 10 nucleotides matching TRBD2. V shed 4 bases and J 4 bases; nucleotides not matched to a gene: 11. The CDR3 length is 16 residues. The germline V gene has CDR1 SGHRS and CDR2 YFSETQ. CDR3 bases: TGCGCCAGCAGCGGTGGGGGGACTAGCGTATTGTACGAGCAGTACTTC. Amino acid sequence: CASSGGGTSVLYEQYF.

The table lists this clone with a few counts. The chain employs TRBV29-1 and TRBJ2-7; 9 nucleotides align to TRBD2. This CDR3 comprises 13 residues. Germline V lookup: CDR1 SQVTM, CDR2 ANQGSEA. V shed 6 bases, J shed 0 bases, and the junction held 3 bases outside the gene matches. CDR3 region: CSVTSGSSYEQYF. The DNA for the CDR3 is TGCAGCGTGACTAGCGGTAGCTCCTACGAGCAGTACTTC.